This record concerns one T cell receptor beta chain sequence. Its specificity is not known. The sample comes from a study of identical twins. General study points: The more abundant beta clonotypes in cord blood had fewer insertions, and memory repertoires did not show this.

Template switching supplied a universal primer site; unique molecular identifiers were carried on the cDNA. TCRdb re-called the 5' RACE reads through MiXCR, storing one row per CDR3 protein. The sample holds approximately 1.8 million distinct CDR3 sequences; around 33% are singletons and the top ten take roughly 0.3%. This CDR3 is 15 amino acids long. Germline V gene lookup returns CDR1 MNHNY and CDR2 SVGAGI (reference sequence). The V end lost 0 bases, the J end lost 7 bases, and 12 bases lay between the germline ends. Sequences were obtained from cord blood. The source of this sequence is a newborn girl in good health. The rearrangement uses TRBV6-6 and TRBJ2-2; TRBD1 might be the D (5 bases). CDR3 sequence (DNA): TGTGCCAGCAGTTACTCCGCCCAAGGGGTCGGGGAGCTGTTTTTT. Translating gives CASSYSAQGVGELFF.